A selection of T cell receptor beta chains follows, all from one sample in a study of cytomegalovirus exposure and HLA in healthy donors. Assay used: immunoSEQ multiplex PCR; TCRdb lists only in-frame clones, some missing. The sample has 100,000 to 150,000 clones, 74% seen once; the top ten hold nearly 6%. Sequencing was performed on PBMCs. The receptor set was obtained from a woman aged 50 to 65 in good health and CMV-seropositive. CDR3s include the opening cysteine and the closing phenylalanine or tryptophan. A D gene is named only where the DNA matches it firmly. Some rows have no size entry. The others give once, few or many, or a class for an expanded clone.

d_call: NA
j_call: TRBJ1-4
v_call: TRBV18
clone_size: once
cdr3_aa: CASSPYGGELFF
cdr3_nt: TGTGCCAGCTCACCATACGGGGGAGAACTGTTTTTT

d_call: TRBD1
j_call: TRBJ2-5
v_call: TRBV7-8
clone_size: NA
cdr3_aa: CASSLGTGTEETQYF
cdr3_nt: TGTGCCAGCAGTCTCGGGACAGGGACGGAAGAGACCCAGTACTTC

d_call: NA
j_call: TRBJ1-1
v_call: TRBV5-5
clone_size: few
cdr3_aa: CASSLPSGRTEAFF
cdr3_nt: TGTGCCAGCAGCTTACCCTCCGGTCGCACTGAAGCTTTCTTT

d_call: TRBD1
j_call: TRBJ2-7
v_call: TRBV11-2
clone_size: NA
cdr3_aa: CASSFSPNRGPYEQYF
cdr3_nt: TGTGCCAGCAGCTTTTCCCCCAACAGGGGGCCATACGAGCAGTACTTC

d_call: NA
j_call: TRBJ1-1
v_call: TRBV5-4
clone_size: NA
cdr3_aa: CASSDPRVHTEAFF
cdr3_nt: TGTGCCAGCAGCGATCCCCGGGTTCACACTGAAGCTTTCTTT

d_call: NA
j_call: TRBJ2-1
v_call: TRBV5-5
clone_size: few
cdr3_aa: CASSRREANKFF
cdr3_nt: TGTGCCAGCAGCCGCAGGGAAGCAAATAAGTTCTTC

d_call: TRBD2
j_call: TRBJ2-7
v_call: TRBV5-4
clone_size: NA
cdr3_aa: CASSLGTSGEQYF
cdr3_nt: TGTGCCAGCAGCTTAGGGACTAGTGGCGAGCAGTACTTC

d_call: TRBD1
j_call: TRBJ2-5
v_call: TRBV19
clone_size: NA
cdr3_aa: CATRPTGYQETQYF
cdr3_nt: TGTGCCACCCGCCCGACAGGGTACCAAGAGACCCAGTACTTC

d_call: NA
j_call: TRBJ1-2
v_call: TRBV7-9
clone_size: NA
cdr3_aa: CASSFLTGQGYTF
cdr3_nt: TGTGCCAGCAGCTTTTTAACAGGGCAGGGCTACACCTTC

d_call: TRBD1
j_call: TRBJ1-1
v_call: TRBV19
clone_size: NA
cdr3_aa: CASSRRGPNTEAFF
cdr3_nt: TGTGCCAGTAGTCGCAGGGGGCCTAACACTGAAGCTTTCTTT

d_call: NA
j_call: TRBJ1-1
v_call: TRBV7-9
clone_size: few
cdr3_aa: CASSQTRNTEAFF
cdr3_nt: TGTGCCAGCAGCCAGACACGCAACACTGAAGCTTTCTTT

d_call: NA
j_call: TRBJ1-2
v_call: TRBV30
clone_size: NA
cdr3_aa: CAWAEYISNYGYTF
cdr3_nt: TGTGCCTGGGCAGAATACATCTCCAACTATGGCTACACCTTC

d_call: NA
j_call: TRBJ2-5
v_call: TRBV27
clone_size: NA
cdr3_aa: CASSSQPQETQYF
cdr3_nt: TGTGCCAGCAGTTCACAGCCACAAGAGACCCAGTACTTC

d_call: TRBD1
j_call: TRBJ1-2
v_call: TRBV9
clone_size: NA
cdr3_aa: CASSGRQGYGYTF
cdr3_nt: TGTGCCAGCAGCGGACGACAGGGATATGGCTACACCTTC

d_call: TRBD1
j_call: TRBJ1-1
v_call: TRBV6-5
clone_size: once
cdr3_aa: CASSFTAGTGGTEAFF
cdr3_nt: TGTGCCAGCAGTTTCACTGCCGGGACAGGGGGGACTGAAGCTTTCTTT

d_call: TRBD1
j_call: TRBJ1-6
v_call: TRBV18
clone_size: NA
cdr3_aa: CASSPFSDRALNSPLHF
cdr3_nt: TGTGCCAGCTCACCATTTAGCGACAGGGCCCTTAATTCACCCCTCCACTTT

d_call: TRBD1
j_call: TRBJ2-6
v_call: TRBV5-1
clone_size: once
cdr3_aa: CASSAGGSGANVLTF
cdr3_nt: TGCGCCAGCAGCGCAGGGGGCTCTGGGGCCAACGTCCTGACTTTC

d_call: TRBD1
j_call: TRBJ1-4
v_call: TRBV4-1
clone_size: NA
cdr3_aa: CASSQPGQVREKLFF
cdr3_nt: TGCGCCAGCAGCCAACCGGGACAGGTTCGGGAAAAACTGTTTTTT

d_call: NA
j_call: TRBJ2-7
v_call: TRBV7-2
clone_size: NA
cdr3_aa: CASSRPSGYEQYF
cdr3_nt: TGTGCCAGCAGCCGACCTTCGGGCTACGAGCAGTACTTC

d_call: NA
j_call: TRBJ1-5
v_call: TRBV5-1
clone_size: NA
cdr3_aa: CASSLSGDLNQPQHF
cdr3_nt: TGCGCCAGCAGCTTGAGCGGGGATCTGAATCAGCCCCAGCATTTT

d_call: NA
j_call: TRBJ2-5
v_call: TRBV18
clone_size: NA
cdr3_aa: CASSPTTSETQYF
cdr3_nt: TGTGCCAGCTCACCAACAACCTCAGAGACCCAGTACTTC

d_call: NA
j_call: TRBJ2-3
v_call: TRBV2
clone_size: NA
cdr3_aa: CASNVLGASTDTQYF
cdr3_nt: TGTGCCAGCAACGTTCTAGGAGCTAGCACAGATACGCAGTATTTT

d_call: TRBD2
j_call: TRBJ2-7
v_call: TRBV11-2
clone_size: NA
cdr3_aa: CASSTGGGALGSYEQYF
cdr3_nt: TGTGCCAGCAGCACGGGCGGGGGGGCCCTAGGCTCCTACGAGCAGTACTTC

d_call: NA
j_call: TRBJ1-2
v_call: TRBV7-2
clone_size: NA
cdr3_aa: CASSSDRNNYGYTF
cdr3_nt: TGTGCCAGCAGCTCTGACAGAAACAACTATGGCTACACCTTC

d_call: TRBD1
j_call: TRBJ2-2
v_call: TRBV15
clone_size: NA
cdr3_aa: CATSSQGAFTGELFF
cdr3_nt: TGTGCCACCAGCAGTCAGGGGGCTTTTACCGGGGAGCTGTTTTTT

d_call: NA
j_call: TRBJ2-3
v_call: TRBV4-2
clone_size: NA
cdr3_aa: CASSQVSAGDTDTQYF
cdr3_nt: TGTGCCAGCAGCCAAGTGTCGGCAGGGGACACAGATACGCAGTATTTT

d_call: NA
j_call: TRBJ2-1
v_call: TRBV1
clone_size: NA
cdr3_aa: CTSSQDRLAGNNEQFF
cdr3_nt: TGCACCAGCAGCCAAGATCGACTAGCGGGGAACAATGAGCAGTTCTTC

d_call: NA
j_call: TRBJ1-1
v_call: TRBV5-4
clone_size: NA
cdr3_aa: CASSNTGPLTEAFF
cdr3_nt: TGTGCCAGCAGCAATACAGGCCCCCTCACTGAAGCTTTCTTT

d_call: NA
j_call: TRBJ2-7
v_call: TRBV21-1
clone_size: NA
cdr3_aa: CASSGRTGWDYEQYF
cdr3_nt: TGTGCCAGCAGCGGGCGGACAGGGTGGGACTACGAGCAGTACTTC

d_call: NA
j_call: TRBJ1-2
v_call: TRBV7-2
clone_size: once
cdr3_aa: CASSLVAAGYGYTF
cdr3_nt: TGTGCCAGCAGCTTGGTCGCAGCGGGGTATGGCTACACCTTC

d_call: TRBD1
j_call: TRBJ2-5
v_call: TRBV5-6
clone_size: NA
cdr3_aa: CASSPGTGDGETQYF
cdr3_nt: TGTGCCAGCAGCCCCGGGACAGGGGACGGGGAGACCCAGTACTTC

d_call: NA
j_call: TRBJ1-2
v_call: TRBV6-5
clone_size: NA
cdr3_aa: CASSSGSGYGYTF
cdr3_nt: TGTGCCAGCAGTTCAGGGTCCGGCTATGGCTACACCTTC

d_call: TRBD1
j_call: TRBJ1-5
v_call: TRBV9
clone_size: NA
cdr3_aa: CASGTGDGNQPQHF
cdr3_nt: TGTGCCAGCGGGACAGGGGACGGGAATCAGCCCCAGCATTTT

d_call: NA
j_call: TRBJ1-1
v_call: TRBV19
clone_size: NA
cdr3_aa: CASSIGVAEAFF
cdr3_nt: TGTGCCAGTAGTATAGGTGTCGCTGAAGCTTTCTTT

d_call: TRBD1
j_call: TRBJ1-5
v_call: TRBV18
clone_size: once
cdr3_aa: CASSEGQGIEPQHF
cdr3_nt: TGTGCCAGCTCAGAGGGACAGGGGATTGAGCCCCAGCATTTT

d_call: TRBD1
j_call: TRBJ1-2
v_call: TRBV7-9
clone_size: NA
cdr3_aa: CASSLVFRQGGDGYTF
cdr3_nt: TGTGCCAGCAGCTTAGTATTTAGACAGGGGGGAGATGGCTACACCTTC

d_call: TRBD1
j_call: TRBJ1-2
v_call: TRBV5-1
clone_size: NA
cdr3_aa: CASTQTGGAPGYTF
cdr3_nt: TGCGCCAGCACACAAACAGGGGGCGCCCCCGGCTACACCTTC

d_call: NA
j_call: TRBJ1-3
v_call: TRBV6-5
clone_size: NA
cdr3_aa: CASSLGGGSGNTIYF
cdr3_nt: TGTGCCAGCAGTTTGGGGGGAGGCTCTGGAAACACCATATATTTT

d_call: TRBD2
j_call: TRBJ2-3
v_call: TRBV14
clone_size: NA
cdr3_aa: CASSQFRTSGSDTQYF
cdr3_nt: TGTGCCAGCAGCCAATTTCGGACTAGCGGGTCAGATACGCAGTATTTT

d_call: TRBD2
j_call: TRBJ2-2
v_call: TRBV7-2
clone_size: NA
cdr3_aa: CASSQTSGGARELFF
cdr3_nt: TGTGCCAGCAGCCAGACTAGCGGGGGGGCCCGGGAGCTGTTTTTT

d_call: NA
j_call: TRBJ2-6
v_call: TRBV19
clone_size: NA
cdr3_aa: CASSINRKSGANVLTF
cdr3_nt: TGTGCCAGTAGTATAAACAGGAAGTCTGGGGCCAACGTCCTGACTTTC

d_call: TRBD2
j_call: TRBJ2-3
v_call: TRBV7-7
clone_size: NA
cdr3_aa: CASPCVGEGLGTDTQYF
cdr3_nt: TGTGCTAGCCCATGTGTCGGGGAGGGGCTTGGCACAGATACGCAGTATTTT

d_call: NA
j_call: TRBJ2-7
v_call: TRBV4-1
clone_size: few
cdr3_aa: CASSQSGGEQYF
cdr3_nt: TGCGCCAGCAGCCAGTCCGGGGGTGAGCAGTACTTC

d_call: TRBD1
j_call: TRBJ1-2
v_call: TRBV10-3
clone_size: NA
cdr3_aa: CAIREGQGLNYGYTF
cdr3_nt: TGTGCCATCAGAGAGGGACAGGGCCTTAACTATGGCTACACCTTC

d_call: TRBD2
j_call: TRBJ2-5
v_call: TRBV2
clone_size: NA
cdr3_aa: CASTPGLAGGNQETQYF
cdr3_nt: TGTGCCAGCACCCCCGGACTAGCGGGGGGAAATCAAGAGACCCAGTACTTC

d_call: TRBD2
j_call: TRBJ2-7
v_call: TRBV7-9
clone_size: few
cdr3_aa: CAVSGGAAPYEQYF
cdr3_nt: TGTGCCGTTAGCGGGGGGGCCGCCCCCTACGAGCAGTACTTC

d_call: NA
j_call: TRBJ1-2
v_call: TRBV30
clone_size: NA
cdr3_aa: CAWSALQGYGYTF
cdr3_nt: TGTGCCTGGAGTGCTCTACAGGGTTATGGCTACACCTTC

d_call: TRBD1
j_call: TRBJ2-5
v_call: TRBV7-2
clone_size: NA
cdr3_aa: CASSRGQGETQYF
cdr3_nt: TGTGCCAGCAGCCGTGGACAGGGAGAGACCCAGTACTTC

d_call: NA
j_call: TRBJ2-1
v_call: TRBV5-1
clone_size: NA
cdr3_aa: CASSAWGDEQFF
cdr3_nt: TGCGCCAGCAGTGCGTGGGGGGATGAGCAGTTCTTC

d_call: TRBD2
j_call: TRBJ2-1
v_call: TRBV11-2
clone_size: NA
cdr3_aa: CASSSVSGGQSEQFF
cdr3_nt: TGTGCCAGCAGCTCAGTATCGGGGGGGCAGTCTGAGCAGTTCTTC

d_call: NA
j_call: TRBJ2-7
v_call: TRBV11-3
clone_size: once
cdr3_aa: CASSLVGERYEQYF
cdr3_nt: TGTGCCAGCAGCTTAGTCGGGGAACGCTACGAGCAGTACTTC

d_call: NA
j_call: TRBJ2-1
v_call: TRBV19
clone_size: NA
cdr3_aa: CASSIGPGGYNEQFF
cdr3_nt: TGTGCCAGTAGTATAGGGCCTGGGGGGTACAATGAGCAGTTCTTC

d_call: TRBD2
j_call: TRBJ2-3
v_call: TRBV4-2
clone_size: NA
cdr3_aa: CASSQGLAGDTDTQYF
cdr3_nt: TGTGCCAGCAGCCAAGGACTAGCGGGGGACACAGATACGCAGTATTTT

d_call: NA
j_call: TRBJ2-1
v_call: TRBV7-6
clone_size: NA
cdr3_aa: CASSSSHEQFF
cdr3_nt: TGTGCCAGCAGCTCTAGCCATGAGCAGTTCTTC